A single sample gave rise to the 19 T cell receptor beta chains below, sequenced in a study of shared clonotypes between healthy human individuals. Assay used: immunoSEQ multiplex PCR; TCRdb lists only in-frame clones, some missing. Counted here are around 2.1 million clones, more than 85% occurring once; the ten biggest clones make up about 1.8%. Cells designated naive CD8 were CD45RO-negative and were positively selected for CCR7, with terminally differentiated effector memory CD45RA+ cells excluded. Material for sequencing was naive CD8+ T cells from PBMCs. All receptors come from a man younger than 30 in good health. Some clones in this sample may be carry-over from other donors' samples.

This chain connects TRBV6-1 to TRBJ2-7; 7 bases align to TRBD2. Per germline, CDR1 MNHNS and CDR2 SASEGT. The CDR3 has 14 amino acids. The trim removed 1 base at V and 6 bases at J, leaving 6 bases unmatched. For the CDR3, the DNA is TGTGCCAGCAGTGAAGGGCTACGGGGGGTCGAGCAGTACTTC. This encodes CASSEGLRGVEQYF.

The chain recombines TRBV7-9 with TRBJ2-7, with TRBD1 identical over 7 bases. The CDR3 sequence is 16 residues long. In germline, CDR1 is SEHNR, CDR2 FQNEAQ (reference sequence). V shed 1 base and J 5 bases; nucleotides not matched to a gene: 11. DNA for the CDR3: TGTGCCAGCAGCTTAGGGCACCGACAGGGAGTCGACGAGCAGTACTTC. It is translated as CASSLGHRQGVDEQYF.

The rearrangement uses TRBV7-9 and TRBJ2-5; no reliable D call. Germline V gene data show CDR1 as SEHNR and CDR2 as FQNEAQ (reference sequence). The CDR3 length is 12 residues. V was shortened by 1 base and J by 5 bases, with 5 bases between the two germline ends. Here the CDR3 DNA reads TGTGCCAGCAGCTTAGACAGTGAGACCCAGTACTTC. It yields the protein CASSLDSETQYF.

In nucleotides, the CDR3 is TGTGCCAGCGCAGACAGGGGTATGTTTCAGCCCCAGCATTTT. Amino acid sequence: CASADRGMFQPQHF. V usage is TRBV27 and J usage is TRBJ1-5; 8 bases fit TRBD1. The germline V gene has CDR1 MNHEY and CDR2 SMNVEV (reference sequence). The trim removed 8 bases at V and 6 bases at J, leaving 9 bases unmatched. The CDR3 consists of 14 residues.

With respect to this clone: The same CDR3 can be traced to other DNA sequences in this sample. The chain joins TRBV11-2 to TRBJ2-7, with 9 bases identical to TRBD2. The junction had 3 bases not matched to a gene; V was cut back by 1 base and J by 5 bases. The CDR3 contains 14 residues. From germline, CDR1 is SGHAT and CDR2 FQNNGV. CDR3 region: CASSLGAGGHEQYF. The CDR3 DNA follows: TGTGCCAGCAGCTTAGGGGCGGGAGGGCACGAGCAGTACTTC.

The chain joins TRBV19 to TRBJ2-3; 10 nucleotides agree with TRBD2. CDR3 length: 13 residues. Looked up from germline, CDR1 is LNHDA and CDR2 is SQIVND (reference sequence). With 9 bases clipped from V and 7 bases from J, the junction kept 7 bases outside the gene matches. The DNA of the CDR3 is TGTGCCAGCCTAGCGGGAGATTACCATACGCAGTATTTT. Amino acid sequence: CASLAGDYHTQYF. Full variable domain (missing parts from reference TRBV19 and TRBJ2-3): DGGITQSPKYLFRKEGQNVTLSCEQNLNHDAMYWYRQDPGQGLRLIYYSQIVNDFQKGDIAEGYSVSREKKESFPLTVTSAQKNPTAFYLCASLAGDYHTQYFGPGTRLTVL.

The chain recombines TRBV19 with TRBJ1-1; maybe TRBD1 (6 bases). Germline lookup yields CDR1 LNHDA and CDR2 SQIVND (reference sequence). The CDR3 spans 15 residues. V was shortened by 0 bases and J by 0 bases, with 8 bases between the two germline ends. The CDR3: CASSIEGGLNTEAFF. The CDR3 DNA reads TGTGCCAGTAGTATAGAGGGGGGCCTGAACACTGAAGCTTTCTTT.

The chain employs TRBV6-5 and TRBJ1-4, with D perhaps TRBD1 (5 bases). Per germline, CDR1 MNHEY and CDR2 SVGAGI. The CDR3 contains 14 residues. Trimming stripped 5 bases from V and 12 bases from J, with 19 bases between. CDR3 sequence: CASSPMTAREQLFF. The CDR3 bases are TGTGCCAGCAGTCCAATGACGGCCAGGGAGCAACTGTTTTTT.

The V and J genes are TRBV28 and TRBJ1-2; D is unclear. Trimming pared 7 bases from V and 7 bases from J, leaving 16 bases between. The CDR3 totals 13 residues. Germline-derived CDR1 and CDR2 are MDHEN and SYDVKM. The CDR3 coding sequence is TGTGCCAGCACCCTTGGGCCCGCCGCTGGCTACACCTTC. Translated, it gives CASTLGPAAGYTF.

Concerning this clone: Other nucleotide sequences in the sample specify the same CDR3. V gene TRBV19 combines with J gene TRBJ2-7; possibly TRBD1 or TRBD2 for D (5 bases each). The CDR3 runs 13 residues. Germline V CDR1 and CDR2: LNHDA, SQIVND (reference sequence). With 4 bases removed from V and 2 bases from J, the gap between germline ends came to 9 bases. The CDR3 loop reads CASSTGPTYEQYF. Here the CDR3 DNA reads TGTGCCAGTAGTACGGGACCAACCTACGAGCAGTACTTC. Together with reference TRBV19 and TRBJ2-7, the CDR3 gives the full variable domain: DGGITQSPKYLFRKEGQNVTLSCEQNLNHDAMYWYRQDPGQGLRLIYYSQIVNDFQKGDIAEGYSVSREKKESFPLTVTSAQKNPTAFYLCASSTGPTYEQYFGPGTRLTVT.

This clone was counted once. One junction end disagrees with the germline gene, perhaps due to a read error. This chain connects TRBV16 to TRBJ2-7, with TRBD1 matching over 7 bases. CDR3 length equals 12 residues. The germline gives CDR1 KGHSY, CDR2 FQNENV. As DNA, the CDR3 is TGTGCCAGCAGCCAATCTAGTAGGGGGCCCCTTTTC. Translated, it gives CASSQSSRGPLF.

The V and J genes are TRBV7-9 and TRBJ2-3, with 10 positions matching TRBD1. The CDR3 length is 14 residues. Per the germline V gene, CDR1 is SEHNR and CDR2 is FQNEAQ (reference sequence). Trimming removed 4 bases from V and 4 bases from J; junction bases left unmatched: 2. CDR3 region: CASSSDRGADTQYF. The CDR3 region has the DNA TGTGCCAGCAGCTCGGACAGGGGGGCAGATACGCAGTATTTT.

For this clone: The same CDR3 can be traced to other DNA sequences in this sample. The chain is built from TRBV27 and TRBJ2-7; 9 bases are shared with TRBD2. V lost 4 bases, J lost 1 base, and 2 bases stayed unmatched. In germline, CDR1 is MNHEY, CDR2 SMNVEV (reference sequence). CDR3 size: 14 residues. The CDR3 protein is CASSSTSGSYEQYF. In nucleotides, the CDR3 is TGTGCCAGCAGTTCGACTAGCGGATCCTACGAGCAGTACTTC.

This clone was seen just once. The V call is TRBV2, the J call TRBJ2-7; 14 nucleotides agree with TRBD2. V shed 8 bases, J shed 5 bases, and the junction held 8 bases outside the gene matches. The CDR3 consists of 15 residues. The germline gives CDR1 SNHLY, CDR2 FYNNEI. CDR3 bases: TGTGCCAGCGGGACTAGCGGGAGAGAATTTGACGAGCAGTACTTC. Protein product: CASGTSGREFDEQYF.

V usage is TRBV9 and J usage is TRBJ1-2, with 9 positions matching TRBD1. J was trimmed by 2 bases and V by 4 bases; bases with no gene match: 12. The CDR3 is made up of 17 amino acids. Germline V gene sequence: CDR1 SGDLS, CDR2 YYNGEE. In DNA form, the CDR3 reads TGTGCCAGCAGCTCACACCCCGGGACAGGGATCAACTATGGCTACACCTTC. Amino acid sequence: CASSSHPGTGINYGYTF.

The chain carries TRBV11-2 and TRBJ2-7; no reliable D call. Germline V lookup: CDR1 SGHAT, CDR2 FQNNGV. Trimming left V 3 bases short and J 2 bases short, with 5 bases between. The CDR3 has 12 amino acids. The CDR3 nucleotides are TGTGCCAGCAGCTTTAGTCCCTACGAGCAGTACTTC. This sequence encodes CASSFSPYEQYF.

This chain links TRBV7-2 with TRBJ2-2; either TRBD1 or TRBD2 may fit D (5 bases each). V was clipped by 1 base and J by 4 bases, with 7 bases between them. Germline CDR1 reads SGHTA; CDR2 reads FQGNSA. This CDR3 contains 14 residues. The CDR3 DNA is TGTGCCAGCAGCTTAGTCGGGGCCACCGGGGAGCTGTTTTTT. As protein: CASSLVGATGELFF.

The J gene is TRBJ1-2, the V gene TRBV7-8, with D perhaps TRBD1 (6 bases). V lost 1 base, J lost 6 bases, and 15 bases lay in between. CDR3 length equals 15 residues. The germline gives CDR1 SGHVS, CDR2 FQNEAQ. The CDR3 DNA sequence: TGTGCCAGCAGCTTAGGGATTGGGACATCCGATGGCTACACCTTC. Residues: CASSLGIGTSDGYTF.

Details on this clone: Other DNA sequences from this sample encode an identical CDR3 as well. The rearrangement joins TRBV5-6 to TRBJ2-7; D possibly corresponds to TRBD1 (6 bases). Germline V gene data show CDR1 as SGHDT and CDR2 as YYEEEE. The CDR3 has 13 residues. V lost 4 bases and J lost 0, with 8 bases in between. The DNA of the CDR3 is TGTGCCAGCAGCCTGGGGGCCTCCTACGAGCAGTACTTC. Protein product: CASSLGASYEQYF.